Listed below are T cell receptor beta chains from one sample, sequenced in a study of shared clonotypes between healthy human individuals. Method: immunoSEQ multiplex PCR; TCRdb's copy keeps in-frame clones and lacks some. The top ten clones hold 0.89% of a sample with about 1.1 million clones, 77% of them seen once. Specimen: memory CD4+ T cells from PBMCs. The receptor source for this set is a man aged 18 to 29 in good health. Some clones in this sample may be carry-over from other donors' samples. The CDR3 runs from the conserved cysteine through the conserved F or W. D genes are given only for firm matches. Part of the rows lack a size; the others show once, few, many or a class for expanded clones.

d_gene,j_gene,v_gene,len,abundance,CDR3nt,CDR3aa
NA,TRBJ2-7,TRBV7-8,13,few,TGTGCCAGCAGCCCCGACGGGTCCTACGAGCAGTACTTC,CASSPDGSYEQYF
NA,TRBJ1-3,TRBV7-2,14,NA,TGTGCCAGCAGCCCCGTCGCGGCTGGAAACACCATATATTTT,CASSPVAAGNTIYF
NA,TRBJ1-1,TRBV5-1,15,NA,TGCGCCAGCAGCTTGGCCACCGGGGGGAACACTGAAGCTTTCTTT,CASSLATGGNTEAFF
NA,TRBJ2-5,TRBV7-7,14,NA,TGTGCTAGCAGCTTAGGTGGGACCTTGGAGACCCAGTACTTC,CASSLGGTLETQYF
NA,TRBJ2-7,TRBV18,15,few,TGTGCCAGCTCACCACCGAGGGGGGGAAGGAACGAGCAGTACTTC,CASSPPRGGRNEQYF
TRBD2,TRBJ2-3,TRBV4-1,17,once,TGCGCCAGCAGCCAAATGACTAGCGGGAGGGCCATAGATACGCAGTATTTT,CASSQMTSGRAIDTQYF
TRBD2,TRBJ2-2,TRBV5-4,14,NA,TGTGCCAGCAGCTTGGAGCGGGAGACCGGGGAGCTGTTTTTT,CASSLERETGELFF
NA,TRBJ1-5,TRBV28,13,NA,TGTGCCAGCAGGAGCGGACCCAATCAGCCCCAGCATTTT,CASRSGPNQPQHF
NA,TRBJ2-7,TRBV5-4,14,NA,TGTGCCAGCAGCGCGATAAGGACAGTGAGCGAGCAGTACTTC,CASSAIRTVSEQYF
NA,TRBJ2-3,TRBV19,16,NA,TGTGCCAGTAGTATGTGGCAGGGGTCGGTTGCAGATACGCAGTATTTT,CASSMWQGSVADTQYF
NA,TRBJ1-1,TRBV6-5,14,NA,TGTGCCAGCAGTTACTCGTCCCGGGACGGTGAAGCTTTCTTT,CASSYSSRDGEAFF
NA,TRBJ2-3,TRBV28,15,NA,TGTGCCAGCAGTTTTAAGCAAATGCGCACAGATACGCAGTATTTT,CASSFKQMRTDTQYF
NA,TRBJ2-7,TRBV7-6,13,NA,TGTGCCAGCAGCTTAGCAGGGCAGGACGAGCAGTACTTC,CASSLAGQDEQYF
NA,TRBJ2-5,TRBV7-2,16,NA,TGTGCCAGCAGCCGCGGTGCGCGGACGGGCGAGAAGACCCAGTACTTC,CASSRGARTGEKTQYF
NA,TRBJ2-7,TRBV11-2,14,NA,TGTGCCAGCAGCCAGACGAGAGGAAACTACGAGCAGTACTTC,CASSQTRGNYEQYF
NA,TRBJ1-5,TRBV7-9,16,NA,TGTGCCAGCAGCTCGGGAAACAGGGAGGGCAATCAGCCCCAGCATTTT,CASSSGNREGNQPQHF
TRBD2,TRBJ2-5,TRBV9,15,NA,TGTGCCAGCAGCGTAGGACTAGCGGGAGAAGGGACCCAGTACTTC,CASSVGLAGEGTQYF
NA,TRBJ2-6,TRBV19,15,NA,TGTGCCAGTAGTGTGTCGATTTCTGGGGCCAACGTCCTGACTTTC,CASSVSISGANVLTF
NA,TRBJ1-1,TRBV28,12,few,TGTGCCAGCGCGACCTGGAACACTGAAGCTTTCTTT,CASATWNTEAFF
TRBD2,TRBJ2-7,TRBV5-4,13,few,TGTGCCAGCAGCCCGCTAGCGGGAGACGAGCAGTACTTC,CASSPLAGDEQYF
NA,TRBJ2-7,TRBV28,14,NA,TGTGCCATCCCCCCGGGGGGCAGTTCCTACGAGCAGTACTTC,CAIPPGGSSYEQYF
NA,TRBJ2-7,TRBV6-6,14,NA,TGTGCCAGCAGTTCAAGGGGAAACTCCTACGAGCAGTACTTC,CASSSRGNSYEQYF
NA,TRBJ2-6,TRBV2,18,NA,TGTGCCAGCAGTGAAGCCGGGACTGCAGTCTCTGGGGCCAACGTCCTGACTTTC,CASSEAGTAVSGANVLTF
TRBD2,TRBJ2-2,TRBV9,16,NA,TGTGCCAGCAGCGTCTCAGCGGGAGGGCCTAACGGGGAGCTGTTTTTT,CASSVSAGGPNGELFF
NA,TRBJ2-6,TRBV5-1,17,NA,TGCGCCAGCAGCTTGGGTCCAGTTGGATCTGGGGCCAACGTCCTGACTTTC,CASSLGPVGSGANVLTF
NA,TRBJ1-1,TRBV2,14,few,TGTGCCAGCAGTGGAGAGGGGGAAGGCACTGAAGCTTTCTTT,CASSGEGEGTEAFF
NA,TRBJ2-7,TRBV15,13,once,TGTGCCACCAGCAGAGAAATAAACTACGAGCAGTACTTC,CATSREINYEQYF
NA,TRBJ1-4,TRBV7-9,11,NA,TGTGCCAGCAGCCGGGAGAGAGTCCTGTTTTTT,CASSRERVLFF
TRBD1,TRBJ2-7,TRBV19,17,few,TGTGCCAGTAGCAAGAAATCCCGGGACAGGGGATTCTACGAGCAGTACTTC,CASSKKSRDRGFYEQYF
NA,TRBJ1-2,TRBV19,13,NA,TGTGCCAGTAGTACCCCCCCTGACAGGGGCTACACCTTC,CASSTPPDRGYTF
NA,TRBJ2-3,TRBV19,11,NA,TGTGCCACATCCCGGGAAGATACGCAGTATTTT,CATSREDTQYF
TRBD1,TRBJ1-2,TRBV25-1,14,NA,TGTGCCAGCAGTGGGGACAGGGGTCTCTATGGCTACACCTTC,CASSGDRGLYGYTF
NA,TRBJ2-7,TRBV30,14,NA,TGTGCCTGGAAAGTTAGCATCCTTGCGGGGGAGCAGTACTTC,CAWKVSILAGEQYF
NA,TRBJ1-1,TRBV28,14,NA,TGTGCCAGCACTGGCACAGTGAGGAACACTGAAGCTTTCTTT,CASTGTVRNTEAFF
TRBD1,TRBJ1-5,TRBV6-5,15,NA,TGTGCCAGCAGAGCGGACAGGGACATTGCACAGCCCCAGCATTTT,CASRADRDIAQPQHF
TRBD2,TRBJ2-7,TRBV2,11,NA,TGTGCCAGCCGGGGGGGATACGAGCAGTACTTC,CASRGGYEQYF
NA,TRBJ2-3,TRBV5-6,16,once,TGTGCCAGCAGCCCGGGCTTGGGCTCTAGCACAGATACGCAGTATTTT,CASSPGLGSSTDTQYF
NA,TRBJ2-1,TRBV11-2,13,NA,TGTGCCAGCAGCTTGGGACTTTACAATGAGCAGTTCTTC,CASSLGLYNEQFF
TRBD1,TRBJ2-7,TRBV6-5,14,NA,TGTGCCAGCAGTTCCTACTCCAGACAGGGGAAGCAGTACTTC,CASSSYSRQGKQYF
NA,TRBJ1-2,TRBV5-4,15,NA,TGTGCCAGCAGCTTGGCACAGACAGGCAACTATGGCTACACCTTC,CASSLAQTGNYGYTF
NA,TRBJ2-2,TRBV19,13,NA,TGTGCCAGTAGTATACAAGGGGAACGGGAGCTGTTTTTT,CASSIQGERELFF
NA,TRBJ2-5,TRBV9,15,NA,TGTGCCAGCAGCGCCCGCCTCGGGCAGGGGGAGACCCAGTACTTC,CASSARLGQGETQYF
TRBD2,TRBJ2-1,TRBV5-5,16,NA,TGTGCCAGCAGTCCCCAGGGCGGGAGGGTAGGCAATGAGCAGTTCTTC,CASSPQGGRVGNEQFF
NA,TRBJ1-5,TRBV19,14,NA,TGTGCCAGTAGGCACCTCGGAGGGAATCAGCCCCAGCATTTT,CASRHLGGNQPQHF
NA,TRBJ2-7,TRBV25-1,13,NA,TGTGCCAGCAGTGAGAGGGACCGCTACGAGCAGTACTTC,CASSERDRYEQYF
TRBD2,TRBJ2-3,TRBV6-6,12,NA,TGTGCCAGCACCCGACTAGCGGATACGCAGTATTTT,CASTRLADTQYF
NA,TRBJ2-7,TRBV7-9,14,NA,TGTGCCAGCAGCTTCGGTAGATTCTTCTACGAGCAGTACTTC,CASSFGRFFYEQYF
TRBD1,TRBJ2-7,TRBV28,13,NA,TGTGCCAGCAGTCAGGGACAGAGACACGAGCAGTACTTC,CASSQGQRHEQYF
NA,TRBJ1-1,TRBV5-1,16,NA,TGCGCCAGCAGCTTGGAGGCAGGATTCGCCGACACTGAAGCTTTCTTT,CASSLEAGFADTEAFF
NA,TRBJ1-1,TRBV15,12,NA,TGTGCCACCAGCAGAGATGTCACTGAAGCTTTCTTT,CATSRDVTEAFF
NA,TRBJ2-7,TRBV28,15,NA,TGTGCCAGCAGGCTCCAGGGGACGTTCGCCTACGAGCAGTACTTC,CASRLQGTFAYEQYF
NA,TRBJ2-1,TRBV29-1,15,many,TGCAGCGTTGAAATAGGTAGCGGCTCCTACAATGAGCAGTTCTTC,CSVEIGSGSYNEQFF
TRBD2,TRBJ2-1,TRBV11-2,15,NA,TGTGCCAGCAGCTCAGGACTAGCGGCCTACAATGAGCAGTTCTTC,CASSSGLAAYNEQFF
NA,TRBJ1-3,TRBV9,15,NA,TGTGCCAGCAGCGTAGGGGGAAACGCCGCAAACACCATATATTTT,CASSVGGNAANTIYF
NA,TRBJ2-3,TRBV28,14,NA,TGTGCCAGCAGCCAGAGGGGTACTACAGATACGCAGTATTTT,CASSQRGTTDTQYF